This T cell receptor (beta chain) was identified during a study of T cell responses to AZD1222 COVID-19 vaccine. Trimming stripped 4 bases from V and 3 bases from J, with 15 bases between. CDR3 length: 16 amino acids. The germline V gene has CDR1 SEHNR and CDR2 FQNEAQ (reference sequence). Overall study findings and caveats: There were vaccine-associated CD4 TCRs across spike, dominant at 160-218 and 743-854. Spike-specific TCR repertoires showed rising breadth and depth after two AZD1222 doses. Scientists sampled the repertoires only once the peak T cell response had passed.

Measured with immunoSEQ multiplex PCR; TCRdb has only the in-frame clones, and not every one. The repertoire holds 90,000 to 150,000 clones, with approximately 90% as singletons. This clone was found once. The antigen is not known. Sample: peripheral blood, taken on day 0 of AZD1222 vaccination. The chain employs TRBV7-9 and TRBJ2-2; D might be TRBD2 (7 bases). This sequence originates from an adult in good health. The CDR3 loop reads CASSSAVGGDTGELFF. CDR3 DNA: TGTGCCAGCAGCTCAGCGGTAGGGGGGGACACCGGGGAGCTGTTTTTT. Variable domain in full (rest from reference TRBV7-9 and TRBJ2-2): DTGVSQNPRHKITKRGQNVTFRCDPISEHNRLYWYRQTLGQGPEFLTYFQNEAQLEKSRLLSDRFSAERPKGSFSTLEIQRTEQGDSAMYLCASSSAVGGDTGELFFGEGSRLTVL.